The T cell receptor (beta chain) described here comes from a study of response to subunit inactivated influenza vaccine (dated by TCRdb to 2016 to 2019). In terms of the full investigation: The study used deep quantitative T cell receptor repertoire profiling to track responses to a trivalent subunit inactivated influenza vaccine.

Library construction relied on RT-PCR. The instrument was an Illumina HiSeq 2500. TCRdb itself trimmed the public reads at Q25 with fastp, ran MiXCR and retained productive beta chains. CDR3 protein duplicates are merged, each entry listing the most common genes and DNA. A total of a few hundred thousand distinct CDR3 sequences appear in this sample, around 10% of them only once. 11% of the sample is held by the ten biggest clonotypes. The germline V gene (reference sequence) specifies DFQATT as CDR1 and SNEGSKA as CDR2. The CDR3 sequence holds 13 residues, the cysteine and phenylalanine included. Only the CDR3 portion is preserved as DNA: 39 bases, with reading frame beginning at the first base. The germline V end is reduced by 3 bases and the J end by 10 bases; junction bases left unmatched: 8. On the study overall, not on this receptor specifically: The authors proposed that each seasonal influenza vaccination may bring in only a limited number of new T cells.

Worth noting for this clonotype: Which antigen it targets is not known. Base qualities are missing; no much larger clone stands one base away.

The same sample was also studied in work on T cells expressing NK-cell markers. Taken from the second paper: TCR beta cDNA libraries were made by 5'RACE template switching that added a universal primer site and unique molecular identifiers. Three sorted T-cell subsets (CD3+CD56+NKG2C+, CD3+CD56+NKG2C- and CD3+CD56-NKG2C+) from eight donors had their TCR beta-chain repertoires profiled. Seven of the eight sequenced donors were HCMV-seropositive and one was HCMV-seronegative. To restrict sorting to alphabetaTCR-expressing T cells, an anti-gammadeltaTCR antibody was added in several experiments. In several donors, the dominant CD3+CD56+NKG2C+ clonotypes were among the top 10 CD8+ clonotypes and accounted for 1.0-7.0% of CD8+ T cells. Those dominant clonotypes were again the most abundant among CD3+CD56-NKG2C+ cells in several donors, at roughly 25-65%. Whether the expanded NKG2C-expressing T cell clones were specific for HCMV antigens was left unclear. Randomly selected healthy volunteers, three men and five women, were used as the eight sequenced donors. HCMV serostatus was determined by detecting HCMV-specific IgG in serum with a commercial ELISA kit. Ficoll density gradient centrifugation was used to isolate peripheral blood mononuclear cells from blood. Bulk peripheral blood T-cell repertoires were additionally sequenced from unsorted PBMC for over 5 donors. cDNA synthesis was primed from the TCR beta constant segment, followed by two successive PCR amplification steps. Libraries were sequenced as 2 x 150 bp reads on Illumina HiSeq 2000/2500, MiSeq or NextSeq. MIGEC was used to demultiplex reads and group reads by UMI, and MiTCR was used to assemble and quantify clonotypes. To exclude erroneous sequences, any TCR cDNA sequence not supported by at least two reads was discarded. The tcR package was used for downstream repertoire analysis, and clonotypes were matched between fractions using CDR3 nucleotide sequence together with V segment. VDJmatch was used to annotate antigen specificity against VDJdb, with one amino acid substitution in CDR3 allowed.

This chain joins TRBV20-1 to TRBJ2-1, and 8 junction bases match TRBD2. Sample: PBMCs from blood, taken on the day of vaccination. The receptor was isolated from a man over 45 who received an inactivated influenza vaccine. Donor details come from another sample of the same person, matched by shared clones. The CDR3: CSASGRLAREQFF. The sequence in DNA is TGCAGTGCTAGCGGGAGACTAGCGAGGGAGCAGTTCTTC.